This T cell receptor beta chain was recorded in a study of early T cells in non-severe SARS-CoV-2 infection. Overall study context: Bulk RNA isolated from unsorted whole blood underwent sequencing; chains were not paired.

This clonotype has just a few counts. What it recognizes is unknown. V dropped 7 bases and J dropped 1 base, with 13 bases sitting between them. CDR3 length: 14 residues. Findings and limits, study-wide: VDJdb-based matching was biased toward anti-spike CD8 responses and missed private and CD4 specificities.

Unique molecular identifiers (one per individual cDNA molecule) were attached. TCRdb reprocessed the 5' RACE reads with MiXCR, giving one entry per CDR3 protein. The repertoire consists of 70,000 to 95,000 distinct CDR3 sequences, with about 15% occurring once and the leading ten covering around 0.58%. The specimen was whole blood. The gene calls are TRBV12-3 or TRBV12-4 and TRBJ1-1; D ambiguous. The receptor's source is an adult who was a healthcare worker with PCR-confirmed SARS-CoV-2 infection or an uninfected control (not recorded which). CDR3 DNA sequence: TGTGCCAGCACCCGGGCCAGACGGAACACTGAAGCTTTCTTT. Translating gives CASTRARRNTEAFF.